This is a list of T cell receptor beta chains from one sample in a study of cytomegalovirus exposure and HLA in healthy donors. Assay: immunoSEQ multiplex PCR; the TCRdb copy retains only in-frame clones and omits some. The sample carries some 180,000 clones, 70% to 75% recorded once. The sample taken for sequencing was PBMCs. The receptors derive from a male donor in good health and CMV-seronegative. Each CDR3 is given with its conserved first and last residue. A D gene is named only where the DNA matches it firmly. Size values are once, few and many counts, or a class for expanded clones, and some rows have none.

>NA|NA|TRBV6-6|TRBJ1-1
CASSYSGQTEAFF
TGTGCCAGCAGTTACTCCGGACAGACTGAAGCTTTCTTT
>NA|NA|TRBV2|TRBJ1-3
CASSEISPRNTIYF
TGTGCCAGCAGTGAAATAAGCCCCCGAAACACCATATATTTT
>TRBD1|few|TRBV19|TRBJ2-2
CASSIDRRGPGSGELFF
TGTGCCAGTAGTATAGATAGAAGGGGGCCGGGATCCGGGGAGCTGTTTTTT
>TRBD1|NA|TRBV6-1|TRBJ1-1
CASSDPLRQGAVGEAFF
TGTGCCAGCAGTGACCCCCTTCGACAGGGGGCTGTCGGTGAAGCTTTCTTT
>NA|medium-sized|TRBV7-2|TRBJ1-2
CASSSARVGGYTF
TGTGCCAGCAGCTCGGCCAGGGTCGGTGGCTACACCTTC
>TRBD2|NA|TRBV30|TRBJ2-7
CAWSVGGTSAVQQYF
TGTGCCTGGAGTGTAGGGGGGACTAGCGCGGTCCAGCAGTACTTC
>TRBD1|NA|TRBV27|TRBJ1-3
CASRSGTGGNTIYF
TGTGCCAGCAGATCCGGGACAGGTGGAAACACCATATATTTT
>TRBD2|once|TRBV27|TRBJ2-5
CATRKGSGTFWVQETQYF
TGTGCAACTCGAAAGGGTAGCGGGACCTTCTGGGTTCAAGAGACCCAGTACTTC
>NA|NA|TRBV28|TRBJ2-5
CASSWPQETQYF
TGTGCCAGCAGTTGGCCCCAAGAGACCCAGTACTTC
>NA|NA|TRBV20-1|TRBJ2-7
CSAPDSYEQYF
TGCAGTGCTCCTGACTCGTACGAGCAGTACTTC
>NA|NA|TRBV9|TRBJ2-1
CASSDETSNEQFF
TGTGCCAGCAGCGACGAGACTAGCAATGAGCAGTTCTTC
>NA|few|TRBV6-6|TRBJ1-1
CASSTQGNTEAFF
TGTGCCAGCAGCACACAGGGGAACACTGAAGCTTTCTTT
>NA|NA|TRBV27|TRBJ1-5
CATLKRGNSNQPQHF
TGTGCCACCCTAAAGCGGGGGAATAGCAATCAGCCCCAGCATTTT
>TRBD2|NA|TRBV2|TRBJ2-3
CASSSGGGDTQYF
TGTGCCAGCAGTAGCGGGGGGGGAGATACGCAGTATTTT
>NA|NA|TRBV19|TRBJ2-7
CASSMYPRGRSYEQYF
TGTGCCAGTAGTATGTATCCGCGGGGGCGGTCCTACGAGCAGTACTTC
>NA|NA|TRBV7-2|TRBJ1-5
CASSRRGNQPQHF
TGTGCCAGCAGCCGGCGGGGAAATCAGCCCCAGCATTTT
>TRBD2|NA|TRBV29-1|TRBJ2-3
CSVVQLAGESTQYF
TGCAGCGTTGTACAACTAGCGGGAGAGTCTACGCAGTATTTT
>NA|NA|TRBV27|TRBJ1-5
CASSFSGNQPQHF
TGTGCCAGCAGTTTCTCAGGGAATCAGCCCCAGCATTTT
>TRBD2|NA|TRBV7-8|TRBJ2-1
CASSRGRGGPDEQFF
TGTGCCAGCAGCAGAGGGCGGGGGGGTCCAGATGAGCAGTTCTTC
>TRBD1|NA|TRBV7-2|TRBJ1-5
CASSLGQAGNQPQHF
TGTGCCAGCAGCTTGGGACAGGCGGGCAATCAGCCCCAGCATTTT
>NA|NA|TRBV6-1|TRBJ2-7
CASSVREQYF
TGTGCCAGCAGTGTCCGGGAGCAGTACTTC
>TRBD1|NA|TRBV18|TRBJ1-2
CASSPPSKGAADGYTF
TGTGCCAGCTCACCCCCGAGTAAGGGGGCGGCCGATGGCTACACCTTC
>NA|NA|TRBV7-2|TRBJ2-3
CASSPTSTDTQYF
TGTGCCAGCAGCCCTACTAGCACAGATACGCAGTATTTT
>NA|NA|TRBV2|TRBJ2-1
CASLPGPGSYEQFF
TGTGCCAGCTTACCCGGCCCTGGGAGCTATGAGCAGTTCTTC
>TRBD2|NA|TRBV5-1|TRBJ2-2
CASSLDGRGGAGELFF
TGCGCCAGCAGCTTGGATGGTCGTGGGGGGGCCGGGGAGCTGTTTTTT
>TRBD1|NA|TRBV9|TRBJ2-2
CASSVRGRDTGELFF
TGTGCCAGCAGCGTCAGGGGGCGCGACACCGGGGAGCTGTTTTTT
>TRBD2|NA|TRBV9|TRBJ2-3
CASSESGTSGGTDTQYF
TGTGCCAGCAGCGAGTCCGGGACTAGTGGGGGAACAGATACGCAGTATTTT
>TRBD1|few|TRBV9|TRBJ1-2
CASSAPGQPSYGYTF
TGTGCCAGCAGCGCCCCGGGACAGCCCTCCTATGGCTACACCTTC
>TRBD2|NA|TRBV14|TRBJ2-1
CASSHGLAGAYSGYNEQFF
TGTGCCAGCAGCCATGGACTAGCGGGAGCCTATTCGGGGTACAATGAGCAGTTCTTC
>NA|NA|TRBV30|TRBJ1-3
CAGAAGANTIYF
TGTGCCGGGGCAGCCGGAGCGAACACCATATATTTT
>TRBD2|NA|TRBV10-3|TRBJ2-1
CASGTSGKYNEQFF
TGTGCCAGCGGTACTAGCGGGAAGTACAATGAGCAGTTCTTC
>NA|NA|TRBV2|TRBJ1-5
CASSEIGWARDQPQHF
TGTGCCAGCAGTGAGATTGGGTGGGCGCGTGATCAGCCCCAGCATTTT
>TRBD2|NA|TRBV7-2|TRBJ2-3
CASSPQGRGRLEDTQYF
TGTGCCAGCAGCCCCCAGGGGCGCGGGAGGTTGGAAGATACGCAGTATTTT
>NA|NA|TRBV29-1|TRBJ1-3
CSVAGPRTGFGTSGNTIYF
TGCAGCGTTGCAGGTCCTAGGACTGGTTTTGGGACATCTGGAAACACCATATATTTT
>NA|few|TRBV6-1|TRBJ1-5
CASSDTVLRSHQHF
TGTGCCAGCAGTGACACTGTCCTAAGGAGTCACCAGCATTTT
>NA|NA|TRBV6-5|TRBJ1-5
CASSYGPPSNQPQHF
TGTGCCAGCAGTTATGGGCCACCGAGCAATCAGCCCCAGCATTTT
>NA|NA|TRBV10-3|TRBJ1-1
CAISTGIGTEAFF
TGTGCCATCAGTACAGGGATCGGCACTGAAGCTTTCTTT
>TRBD2|NA|TRBV7-2|TRBJ2-1
CASSSTSGPYNEQFF
TGTGCCAGCAGCTCTACTAGCGGGCCTTACAATGAGCAGTTCTTC
>NA|NA|TRBV7-2|TRBJ2-1
CASSPWGSGGNEQFF
TGTGCCAGCAGCCCCTGGGGTAGCGGAGGAAATGAGCAGTTCTTC
>NA|once|TRBV10-3|TRBJ1-3
CAISGSGEGNTIYF
TGTGCCATCAGTGGATCCGGGGAGGGAAACACCATATATTTT
>TRBD2|few|TRBV6-5|TRBJ2-5
CASSPGGGETQYF
TGTGCCAGCAGCCCCGGGGGGGGAGAGACCCAGTACTTC
>NA|NA|TRBV5-5|TRBJ2-2
CASSSDYTGELFF
TGTGCCAGCAGCTCGGACTACACCGGGGAGCTGTTTTTT
>TRBD1|few|TRBV18|TRBJ1-5
CASSPTGNQPQHF
TGTGCCAGCTCACCGACAGGGAATCAGCCCCAGCATTTT
>NA|NA|TRBV18|TRBJ2-3
CASSPPGHGGTDTQYF
TGTGCCAGCTCACCACCGGGCCACGGAGGTACAGATACGCAGTATTTT
>NA|NA|TRBV4-1|TRBJ1-5
CASSQEDRPNQPQHF
TGCGCCAGCAGCCAAGAAGACAGGCCCAATCAGCCCCAGCATTTT